Presented here are 24 T cell receptor beta chains from one specimen sequenced in a study of blood T cell repertoires in COVID-19. Profiled with immunoSEQ multiplex PCR; TCRdb holds only in-frame clones, not every one. The data show approximately 160,000 clones, roughly 86% seen once. Sequenced material: peripheral blood. These receptors were collected from a man between 60 and 75 years old with COVID-19, enrolled during active disease.

The genes are TRBV18 and TRBJ1-1, with unresolved D. V was cut by 3 bases and J by 2 bases, with 10 bases left in between. Germline V gene data show CDR1 as KGHSH and CDR2 as LQKENI. The CDR3 spans 14 residues. The CDR3 loop reads CASSPGAANTEAFF. The CDR3 DNA reads TGTGCCAGCTCACCGGGCGCAGCTAACACTGAAGCTTTCTTT.

The chain recombines TRBV4-3 with TRBJ2-2, with a possible D match to TRBD1 (6 bases). Germline V gives CDR1 LGHNA, CDR2 YSLEER. This CDR3 region has 14 residues. Trimming left V 4 bases short and J 1 base short, with 7 bases between. Here the CDR3 DNA reads TGCGCCAGCAGCCGGGACAAGAACACCGGGGAGCTGTTTTTT. Protein: CASSRDKNTGELFF.

This rearrangement joins TRBV29-1 to TRBJ1-1; D not resolved. This CDR3 contains 12 residues. The germline gives CDR1 SQVTM, CDR2 ANQGSEA. V shed 8 bases and J shed 0 bases, with 10 bases lying between them. This CDR3 reads CSTTVMNTEAFF. CDR3 DNA: TGCAGCACAACAGTCATGAACACTGAAGCTTTCTTT.

V is TRBV5-1 and J is TRBJ1-2, with 9 bases identical to TRBD1. Trimming took 4 bases from V and 2 from J; bases not matched to a gene: 12. CDR1 and CDR2 from the germline V gene are SGHRS and YFSETQ. The CDR3 extends over 17 amino acids. The CDR3 region has the DNA TGCGCCAGCAGCGCGGGGACAGGGCCCCGTTTGAACTATGGCTACACCTTC. Residues: CASSAGTGPRLNYGYTF.

The V call is TRBV5-1, the J call TRBJ1-5; TRBD1 aligns across 8 bases. The junction had 7 bases not matched to a gene; V was cut back by 4 bases and J by 1 base. CDR1 is SGHRS, CDR2 YFSETQ, per germline. CDR3 size: 16 residues. CDR3 nucleotides: TGCGCCAGCAGCCTAGGGACAGGTGGAAGCAATCAGCCCCAGCATTTT. Protein: CASSLGTGGSNQPQHF.

CDR3 amino acids: CAWCKGTNTGELFF. In DNA, the CDR3 is TGTGCCTGGTGTAAGGGGACGAACACCGGGGAGCTGTTTTTT. This chain joins TRBV30 and TRBJ2-2; D might be TRBD1 (5 bases). V was cut by 5 bases and J by 0 bases, with 10 bases left in between. Germline V gene lookup returns CDR1 GTSNPN and CDR2 SVGIG (reference sequence). The CDR3 totals 14 residues.

V is TRBV9 and J is TRBJ1-1; TRBD1 matches 7 bases. V lost 2 bases and J lost 4; bases outside the gene matches: 8. The germline CDR1 and CDR2 sequences are SGDLS and YYNGEE. The CDR3 length is 15 residues. CDR3 residues: CASSVRGQGGTEAFF. CDR3 coding DNA: TGTGCCAGCAGCGTCCGAGGGCAGGGGGGCACTGAAGCTTTCTTT.

A single count supports this clone. The chain has TRBV12-3 or TRBV12-4 and TRBJ1-1, with TRBD1 as a possible D gene (6 bases). V was clipped by 1 base and J by 4 bases, with 7 bases between them. CDR3 size: 13 residues. DNA of the CDR3: TGTGCCAGCAGTTTAGACAGGGCCACTGAAGCTTTCTTT. Protein product: CASSLDRATEAFF.

The chain is built from TRBV19 and TRBJ1-5; D unclear. CDR3 length: 14 amino acids. CDR1 is LNHDA and CDR2 is SQIVND in the germline V gene (reference sequence). V was pared by 6 bases and J by 0 bases, with 9 bases between. The CDR3 sequence: CASRPGNSNQPQHF. CDR3 DNA: TGTGCCAGTAGACCGGGAAATAGCAATCAGCCCCAGCATTTT.

The chain recombines TRBV27 with TRBJ1-5; no clear D. CDR1 and CDR2 from the germline V gene are MNHEY and SMNVEV (reference sequence). The ends were cut back, 8 bases at V and 0 bases at J, with 11 bases in the middle. The CDR3 is 14 residues long. For the CDR3, the DNA is TGTGCCAGCCGACTTTTCAGTAGCAATCAGCCCCAGCATTTT. Residues: CASRLFSSNQPQHF.

The chain joins TRBV18 to TRBJ1-2, with 7 bases matching TRBD1. CDR1 KGHSH and CDR2 LQKENI come from the germline V gene. This CDR3 has 15 amino acids. Trimming removed 3 bases from V and 6 bases from J; junction bases left unmatched: 10. CDR3 sequence reads: CASSPPGQVVDGYTF. CDR3 sequence (DNA): TGTGCCAGCTCACCGCCCGGACAGGTAGTAGATGGCTACACCTTC.

This clone was found once. This chain connects TRBV11-2 to TRBJ2-2, with a tentative D call TRBD2 (5 bases). The CDR3 consists of 15 residues. Per the germline V gene, CDR1 is SGHAT and CDR2 is FQNNGV. V lost 4 bases to trimming and J lost 2 bases, with 11 bases between them. CDR3 sequence reads: CASSWKTGNTGELFF. The DNA for the CDR3 is TGTGCCAGCAGCTGGAAGACGGGAAACACCGGGGAGCTGTTTTTT.

The chain joins TRBV19 to TRBJ2-1, with D possibly TRBD2 on 5 matching bases. Per germline, CDR1 LNHDA and CDR2 SQIVND (reference sequence). This CDR3 region has 15 residues. V was clipped by 4 bases and J by 2 bases, with 12 bases between them. CDR3 region: CASSSGLPTYNEQFF. The CDR3 DNA is TGTGCCAGTAGTAGCGGACTTCCGACCTACAATGAGCAGTTCTTC.

This chain connects TRBV6-5 to TRBJ1-2; a possible D gene is TRBD1 (5 bases). The length of the CDR3 is 12 residues. Deletions cut 7 bases from V and 5 bases from J, with 11 bases between. Germline values: CDR1 MNHEY, CDR2 SVGAGI. The CDR3 protein is CASKTVGYGYTF. The DNA of the CDR3 is TGTGCCAGCAAGACAGTAGGGTATGGCTACACCTTC.

V is TRBV2 and J is TRBJ2-7; 7 nucleotides align to TRBD1. The junction had 10 bases not matched to a gene; V was cut back by 6 bases and J by 5 bases. There are 14 residues in the CDR3. From germline, CDR1 is SNHLY and CDR2 FYNNEI. The CDR3 DNA reads as TGTGCCAGCAGCGCAGACAGGGTCCCCCACGAGCAGTACTTC. It is translated as CASSADRVPHEQYF.

The CDR3, as DNA: TGTGCCAGCAACCCCTCGGGACTAGCGGGGGAGACCCAGTACTTC. This encodes CASNPSGLAGETQYF. The V and J genes are TRBV7-3 and TRBJ2-5, with TRBD2 matching over 13 bases. The CDR3 is 15 amino acids. Germline loops: CDR1 SGHTA, CDR2 FQGTGA. The V and J ends lost 7 bases and 5 bases, in that order; junction bases with no gene match: 7.

The chain carries TRBV2 and TRBJ2-7, with unresolved D. Germline-derived CDR1 and CDR2 are SNHLY and FYNNEI. Trimming pared 8 bases from V and 0 bases from J, leaving 14 bases between. This CDR3 contains 14 residues. The CDR3 is CASRLTYTSYEQYF. The CDR3 DNA is TGTGCCAGCCGTCTTACATATACCTCCTACGAGCAGTACTTC.

J is TRBJ1-2 and V is TRBV27; D ambiguous. The V gene's germline CDR1 is MNHEY and CDR2 SMNVEV (reference sequence). V lost 8 bases, J lost 0 bases, and 10 bases lay in between. The CDR3 loop spans 13 amino acids. The CDR3 sequence: CASRTRSNYGYTF. As DNA, the CDR3 is TGTGCCAGCCGGACTAGGTCTAACTATGGCTACACCTTC.

The V gene is TRBV5-4, the J gene TRBJ2-1; 14 bases line up with TRBD2. Germline values: CDR1 SGHNT, CDR2 YYREEE (reference sequence). J was trimmed by 10 bases and V by 0 bases; bases with no gene match: 6. The CDR3 totals 16 residues. DNA for the CDR3: TGTGCCAGCAGCTTGGGAGGACTAGCGGGAGGAGGCGAGCAGTTCTTC. Translating it yields CASSLGGLAGGGEQFF. Drawing the rest from reference TRBV5-4 and TRBJ2-1, the complete variable domain is ETGVTQSPTHLIKTRGQQVTLRCSSQSGHNTVSWYQQALGQGPQFIFQYYREEENGRGNFPPRFSGLQFPNYSSELNVNALELDDSALYLCASSLGGLAGGGEQFFGPGTRLTVL.

The chain has TRBV18 and TRBJ2-4, with 7 bases lining up with TRBD1. Germline V gene lookup returns CDR1 KGHSH and CDR2 LQKENI. V trimming: 1 base; J trimming: 5 bases; junction bases outside the gene matches: 11. CDR3 length: 17 residues. CDR3 protein: CASSPRGARGSQNIQYF. The CDR3 DNA is TGTGCCAGCTCACCACGAGGAGCCAGGGGGAGCCAAAACATTCAGTACTTC.

The chain combines TRBV14 with TRBJ2-7; TRBD2 agrees at 8 bases. V shed 4 bases and J 2 bases; nucleotides not matched to a gene: 4. The CDR3 is 14 amino acids. Germline CDR1 SGHDN, CDR2 FVKESK. The CDR3 coding sequence is TGTGCCAGCAGCCGAGCGGGAGCCACCTACGAGCAGTACTTC. This translates into CASSRAGATYEQYF. Full variable domain (rest looked up from reference TRBV14 and TRBJ2-7): EAGVTQFPSHSVIEKGQTVTLRCDPISGHDNLYWYRRVMGKEIKFLLHFVKESKQDESGMPNNRFLAERTGGTYSTLKVQPAELEDSGVYFCASSRAGATYEQYFGPGTRLTVT.

V gene TRBV9 combines with J gene TRBJ1-4; TRBD1 matches at 11 bases. Trimming cost V 4 bases and J 1 base; bases outside gene matches: 6. Germline values: CDR1 SGDLS, CDR2 YYNGEE. This CDR3 has 17 amino acids. The CDR3 DNA sequence: TGTGCCAGCAGCCCCGGACAGGGGGCTGTAACTAATGAAAAACTGTTTTTT. This gives the protein CASSPGQGAVTNEKLFF.

The chain links TRBV3-1 (or the pseudogene TRBV3-2) to TRBJ1-2; unclear D gene. Trimming cost V 1 base and J 2 bases, with 11 bases left between them. CDR1 and CDR2 from the germline V gene are LGHDT and YNNKEL (reference sequence). The CDR3 spans 15 residues. The CDR3 nucleotides read TGTGCCAGCAGCCAAGTCTTCCGAGGAAACTATGGCTACACCTTC. This translates into CASSQVFRGNYGYTF.

V is TRBV4-3 and J is TRBJ1-2, with 7 bases fitting TRBD1. J lost 8 bases, V lost 0 bases, and 6 bases had no gene match. Germline CDR1 and CDR2: LGHNA and YSLEER. The CDR3 has 14 amino acids. CDR3 DNA sequence: TGCGCCAGCAGCCAAGATTCAGGGGGTATAGGCTACACCTTC. Its translation is CASSQDSGGIGYTF.